This T cell receptor beta chain derives from a study of beta chain features in type 1 diabetes. Findings and limits, study-wide: Shortening of TCRB CDR3s, moderate but significant, appeared in all four CD4+ subsets of Type 1 diabetes patients.

With respect to this clone: Its specificity is unknown.

Of the isolated RNA, all was reverse transcribed, and so the sequenced material was expressed TCRB transcripts. Using immunoSEQ multiplex PCR, the repertoire was profiled, and TCRdb retains in-frame clones only, with some absent. The sample has 600,000 to 750,000 clones; roughly 12% are singletons. This CDR3 region has 16 residues. Trimming pared 0 bases from V and 5 bases from J, leaving 18 bases between. Germline assignment: CDR1 SGDLS and CDR2 YYNGEE. The sequenced sample was naive CD4+ T cells from blood. The receptor was isolated from a man aged 25-45 years with type 1 diabetes. The rearrangement links TRBV9 to TRBJ2-7; D is perhaps TRBD2 (6 bases). Here the CDR3 reads CASSVAPSRGTNEQYF. For the CDR3, the DNA is TGTGCCAGCAGCGTAGCCCCGTCACGGGGGACGAACGAGCAGTACTTC.